A selection of T cell receptor beta chains follows, all from one sample in a study of blood T cells in healthy people across ages. TCRdb re-called the 5' RACE reads with MiXCR, one entry per CDR3 protein. The sample yields about a million distinct CDR3 sequences, just over 50% seen once. Sequencing used blood. The receptors derive from a woman aged 55-70 years in good health. CDR3s include the opening cysteine and the closing phenylalanine or tryptophan. A D gene is named only where the DNA matches it firmly. Not all rows give a size; the values are once, few, many and, for expanded clones, a class.

j_gene | abundance | d_gene | v_gene | CDR3aa | CDR3nt
TRBJ2-7 | . | TRBD1 | TRBV7-9 | CASSLAGTGGAQYF | TGTGCCAGCAGCTTAGCCGGGACAGGGGGCGCGCAGTACTTC
TRBJ2-5 | few | . | TRBV3-1 | CASSPSGDSWTQYF | TGTGCCAGCAGCCCTTCAGGGGACTCCTGGACCCAGTACTTC
TRBJ1-1 | once | . | TRBV4-1 | CASSQDSTDRRAFF | TGCGCCAGCAGCCAAGATAGCACAGACCGTAGAGCTTTCTTT
TRBJ2-3 | . | TRBD2 | TRBV20-1 | CSARVGGSADTQYF | TGCAGTGCTAGAGTCGGCGGGAGCGCAGATACGCAGTATTTT
TRBJ2-7 | . | . | TRBV5-6 | CASSLQSNEQYF | TGTGCCAGCAGCTTGCAGTCAAACGAGCAGTACTTC
TRBJ2-1 | . | TRBD2 | TRBV27 | CASTIAGGVSYNEQFF | TGTGCCAGCACTATAGCGGGAGGCGTCTCCTACAATGAGCAGTTCTTC
TRBJ2-5 | . | . | TRBV3-1 | CASSPPRGTQETQYF | TGTGCCAGCAGCCCCCCAAGGGGTACGCAAGAGACCCAGTACTTC
TRBJ1-2 | . | TRBD1 | TRBV3-1 | CASRQASSNRGTGYTF | TGTGCCAGCAGACAAGCATCCTCGAACAGGGGGACGGGCTACACCTTC
TRBJ2-3 | . | . | TRBV30 | CAWRLALRSTDTQYF | TGTGCCTGGAGGCTGGCATTAAGAAGCACAGATACGCAGTATTTT
TRBJ2-3 | . | . | TRBV29-1 | CSVEAGVGDTQYF | TGCAGCGTTGAAGCAGGGGTTGGAGATACGCAGTATTTT
TRBJ2-4 | few | . | TRBV10-1 | CASSESGRTGIQYF | TGCGCCAGCAGTGAGTCGGGGCGAACTGGCATTCAGTACTTC
TRBJ2-5 | few | . | TRBV10-3 | CAISEPGTLQETQYF | TGTGCCATCAGTGAGCCGGGAACCCTACAAGAGACCCAGTACTTC
TRBJ2-3 | once | TRBD2 | TRBV28 | CASSQLTSSTDTQYF | TGTGCCAGCAGCCAGCTGACTAGCAGCACAGATACGCAGTATTTT
TRBJ2-1 | . | . | TRBV20-1 | CSAKQGIHNEQFF | TGCAGTGCCAAACAGGGAATCCACAATGAGCAGTTCTTC
TRBJ2-3 | . | . | TRBV5-1 | CASSPGSGGMDTQYF | TGCGCCAGCAGCCCCGGGAGTGGGGGAATGGATACGCAGTATTTT
TRBJ2-1 | . | . | TRBV11-2 | CASSYGTGPLTEQFF | TGTGCCAGCAGCTACGGGACTGGCCCTCTCACTGAGCAGTTCTTC
TRBJ2-4 | few | . | TRBV2 | CASSDRLLAKNIQYF | TGTGCCAGCAGTGATCGGCTCCTAGCCAAAAACATTCAGTACTTC
TRBJ2-1 | . | . | TRBV7-2 | CASSLARQNSYNEQFF | TGTGCCAGCAGCTTAGCGCGGCAGAACTCCTACAATGAGCAGTTCTTC
TRBJ2-7 | . | TRBD1 | TRBV2 | CARGDREPYEQYF | TGTGCCAGAGGGGACAGGGAACCATACGAGCAGTACTTC
TRBJ2-1 | . | TRBD1 | TRBV3-1 | CASSPGGQGLREQFF | TGTGCCAGCAGCCCGGGGGGACAGGGATTACGAGAGCAGTTCTTC
TRBJ1-2 | . | . | TRBV6-2/TRBV6-3 | CASSSGGGGTYGYTF | TGTGCCAGCAGCTCCGGGGGGGGCGGAACCTATGGCTACACCTTC
TRBJ2-1 | . | . | TRBV20-1 | CSASRAPYNEQFF | TGCAGTGCCTCAAGGGCGCCCTACAATGAGCAGTTCTTC
TRBJ2-3 | . | . | TRBV6-5 | CASSYDYYAGSTDAQYF | TGTGCCAGCAGTTACGACTACTACGCGGGGAGCACAGATGCGCAGTATTTT
TRBJ2-7 | . | . | TRBV5-1 | CASTREQLGYEQYF | TGCGCCAGCACCCGGGAGCAGTTAGGCTACGAGCAGTACTTC
TRBJ2-3 | few | TRBD1 | TRBV12-3/TRBV12-4 | CASSRDSLPGDTQYF | TGTGCCAGCAGTCGGGACAGCCTGCCGGGGGATACGCAGTATTTT
TRBJ2-7 | . | TRBD2 | TRBV28 | CASSSPPGTSGSSAYEQYF | TGTGCCAGCAGTTCCCCTCCCGGGACTAGCGGGAGTAGTGCCTACGAGCAGTACTTC
TRBJ2-3 | . | TRBD2 | TRBV12-3/TRBV12-4 | CASSLDFAGGGTDTQYF | TGTGCCAGCAGTTTAGATTTTGCGGGGGGCGGGACAGATACGCAGTATTTT
TRBJ2-3 | few | . | TRBV29-1 | CSVSRGGTDTQYF | TGCAGCGTTTCGCGAGGTGGCACAGATACGCAGTATTTT
TRBJ2-1 | . | TRBD2 | TRBV12-3/TRBV12-4 | CASSLGTSLLTGYGEQFF | TGTGCCAGCAGTCTCGGGACTAGCTTACTCACTGGATATGGTGAGCAGTTCTTC
TRBJ2-3 | few | TRBD2 | TRBV5-6 | CASREIAGLSTDTQYF | TGTGCCAGCAGGGAAATAGCGGGCCTAAGCACAGATACGCAGTATTTT
TRBJ2-5 | . | . | TRBV5-6 | CASSADRRGQETQYF | TGTGCCAGCAGCGCGGACAGAAGGGGGCAAGAGACCCAGTACTTC
TRBJ2-7 | few | . | TRBV28 | CASSSPPTGVDEQYF | TGTGCCAGCTCCTCCCCCCCGACGGGGGTCGACGAGCAGTACTTC
TRBJ2-5 | . | . | TRBV27 | CASSLSLSDLGETQYF | TGTGCCAGCAGTTTATCTTTGTCGGATTTAGGAGAGACCCAGTACTTC
TRBJ1-6 | few | . | TRBV25-1 | CASRANVGSNSPLHF | TGTGCCAGCAGGGCGAACGTAGGGAGTAATTCACCCCTCCACTTT
TRBJ1-4 | . | . | TRBV28 | CASSFRMREEKLFF | TGTGCCAGCAGTTTCAGGATGCGGGAGGAAAAACTGTTTTTT
TRBJ2-5 | few | TRBD2 | TRBV27 | CASSLGTSGRETQYF | TGTGCCAGCAGTTTGGGGACTAGCGGGAGGGAGACCCAGTACTTC
TRBJ2-3 | . | . | TRBV20-1 | CSAGGGSTDTQYF | TGCAGTGCCGGAGGGGGGAGTACAGATACGCAGTATTTT
TRBJ1-2 | few | TRBD1 | TRBV6-1 | CAILRDSLSNGYTF | TGTGCCATCCTCCGGGACAGCCTTTCGAATGGCTACACCTTC
TRBJ2-7 | . | . | TRBV7-9 | CACSLALEDEQYF | TGTGCCTGCAGCTTAGCGCTGGAGGACGAGCAGTACTTC
TRBJ1-6 | few | . | TRBV4-1 | CASSQDLGGVNSPLHF | TGCGCCAGCAGCCAAGATCTAGGGGGGGTCAATTCACCCCTCCACTTT
TRBJ2-3 | . | . | TRBV18 | CASSPLPMGTFTDTQYF | TGTGCCAGCTCACCCCTGCCCATGGGGACATTCACAGATACGCAGTATTTT
TRBJ2-3 | . | TRBD2 | TRBV27 | CASSLSGSGGVDTQYF | TGTGCCAGCAGTTTATCGGGTAGCGGGGGGGTAGATACGCAGTATTTT
TRBJ1-5 | once | . | TRBV12-3/TRBV12-4 | CASRRTKGNQPQHF | TGTGCCAGCAGGCGAACCAAGGGAAACCAGCCCCAGCATTTT
TRBJ2-3 | . | . | TRBV7-8 | CASRSVGDTQYF | TGTGCCAGCAGGTCCGTGGGAGATACGCAGTATTTT
TRBJ2-7 | few | TRBD1 | TRBV6-5 | CASTPDRFPYEQYF | TGTGCCAGCACCCCGGACAGGTTTCCGTACGAGCAGTACTTC
TRBJ2-3 | . | TRBD2 | TRBV7-9 | CASSTSRGGDTSGAGDTQYF | TGTGCCAGCAGCACCTCCCGAGGAGGGGACACTAGCGGGGCAGGTGATACGCAGTATTTT
TRBJ2-2 | . | . | TRBV4-1 | CASSQGRLGWNTGELFF | TGCGCCAGCAGCCAAGGGCGACTAGGTTGGAACACCGGGGAGCTGTTTTTT
TRBJ2-7 | once | . | TRBV20-1 | CSARGLRGLNSYEQYF | TGCAGTGCTAGAGGCCTACGGGGGCTCAACTCCTACGAGCAGTACTTC